These 16 T cell receptor beta chains were sequenced from one sample in a study of spatial heterogeneity in lung cancer. Time point indicated: sample taken at primary tumor resection. Tumor, nontumor lung or frozen PBMC supplied whole RNA, sequenced without sorting. Each CDR3 protein gets one entry after TCRdb re-called the 5' RACE reads with MiXCR. The table records approximately 40,000 distinct CDR3 sequences, approximately 6.8% of them present only once. This specimen was PBMCs, taken at surgery. Receptors were obtained from a female donor with early-stage non-small cell lung cancer.

This clonotype turned up a few times. V usage is TRBV7-2 and J usage is TRBJ2-1; maybe TRBD2 (5 bases). The CDR3 has 15 residues. Trimming took off 1 base at V and 4 bases at J, with 11 bases between the two ends. Germline CDR1 SGHTA, CDR2 FQGNSA. The CDR3 sequence is CASSLESAGYNEQFF. DNA for the CDR3: TGTGCCAGCAGCTTAGAATCGGCGGGTTACAATGAGCAGTTCTTC.

This clonotype was counted between two and nine times. This chain links TRBV6-4 with TRBJ2-3; 9 positions match TRBD2. Germline-derived CDR1 and CDR2 are MRHNA and SNTAGT. J gave up 1 base and V 6 bases, and 2 bases lay outside the gene matches. The CDR3 loop spans 14 amino acids. The CDR3 nucleotides read TGTGCCAGCAGGGCTAGCGGGGGCACAGATACGCAGTATTTT. Translation: CASRASGGTDTQYF.

This clonotype has only a few counts. The chain uses TRBV19 and TRBJ2-5, with D maybe TRBD2 (6 bases). Trimming took 4 bases from V and 4 from J, leaving 13 bases between them. Germline loops: CDR1 LNHDA, CDR2 SQIVND (reference sequence). This CDR3 contains 14 residues. The CDR3 DNA sequence: TGTGCCAGTAGTACATCCGGGACTGGAGAGACCCAGTACTTC. It translates to CASSTSGTGETQYF.

The V call is TRBV7-2, the J call TRBJ2-2; D may be TRBD1 (5 bases). The V gene lost 2 bases and the J gene lost 4 bases, with 14 bases spanning the gap. CDR1 SGHTA and CDR2 FQGNSA come from the germline V gene. This CDR3 spans 16 amino acids. The DNA for the CDR3 is TGTGCCAGCAGCTTAATGTCGCAGGGCCCCACCGGGGAGCTGTTTTTT. Translating it yields CASSLMSQGPTGELFF.

This clonotype turned up a few times. This chain links TRBV6-5 with TRBJ1-6, with 7 bases matching TRBD1. The CDR3 loop spans 15 amino acids. Germline lookup yields CDR1 MNHEY and CDR2 SVGAGI. The ends lost 6 bases at V and 9 bases at J; junction bases unmatched: 11. The DNA of the CDR3 is TGTGCCAGCAGGCAAAGGACAGGAGGAGGTTCACCCCTCCACTTT. Its protein is CASRQRTGGGSPLHF.

The table lists this clonotype with many counts. The CDR3 loop reads CASSFGRADTQYF. The CDR3 DNA follows: TGTGCCAGCAGTTTCGGGCGGGCAGATACGCAGTATTTT. The V gene is TRBV12-3 or TRBV12-4, the J gene TRBJ2-3; D may be TRBD2 (5 bases). The germline V and J ends were trimmed by 3 bases and 4 bases, with 8 bases remaining between them. This CDR3 is 13 amino acids long.

This clonotype was picked up many times. V gene TRBV12-3 or TRBV12-4 combines with J gene TRBJ2-5; D gene ambiguous. This CDR3 comprises 15 residues. V was trimmed by 1 base and J by 2 bases, leaving 11 bases between them. In DNA, the CDR3 is TGTGCCAGCAGTTTAGGAACGGCGTATCAAGAGACCCAGTACTTC. It codes for CASSLGTAYQETQYF.

V is TRBV12-3 or TRBV12-4 and J is TRBJ2-1; 8 bases line up with TRBD2. The length of the CDR3 is 14 residues. V lost 7 bases, J lost 7 bases, and 9 bases stayed unmatched. CDR3 sequence reads: CASTLTGGLNEQFF. DNA of the CDR3: TGTGCCAGCACCTTAACGGGGGGGCTAAATGAGCAGTTCTTC.

This clonotype was counted at least ten times. This chain joins TRBV4-1 and TRBJ1-4; no definite D call. Germline V gives CDR1 MGHRA, CDR2 YSYEKL. The CDR3 runs to 15 residues. Trimming stripped 0 bases from V and 3 bases from J, with 8 bases between. CDR3 region: CASSQEKGSNEKLFF. The CDR3 DNA sequence: TGCGCCAGCAGCCAAGAGAAGGGCTCTAATGAAAAACTGTTTTTT.

This clonotype was recorded many times. V gene TRBV20-1 combines with J gene TRBJ2-2, with D perhaps TRBD1 (6 bases). This CDR3 is 14 amino acids long. Trimming removed 3 bases at V and 4 bases at J, with 12 bases between. Germline values: CDR1 DFQATT, CDR2 SNEGSKA (reference sequence). DNA for the CDR3: TGCAGTGCTAGTGGGTGGACAGTCACCGGGGAGCTGTTTTTT. This translates into CSASGWTVTGELFF.

This clonotype was counted at least ten times. The chain carries TRBV4-1 and TRBJ2-3; D possibly corresponds to TRBD1 (6 bases). V was trimmed by 6 bases and J by 1 base, leaving 17 bases between them. The CDR3 covers 16 residues. The germline CDR1 and CDR2 sequences are MGHRA and YSYEKL. The CDR3 is CASRVRGLRGTDTQYF. The CDR3 nucleotides are TGCGCCAGCAGAGTCAGGGGTCTGAGAGGCACAGATACGCAGTATTTT.

Worth noting for this clonotype: A much larger clone lies one base from this, so it may be a read error. This chain uses TRBV18 with TRBJ2-2; 8 bases line up with TRBD1. V lost 0 bases and J lost 3; bases outside the gene matches: 6. Germline V gene data show CDR1 as KGHSH and CDR2 as LQKENI. There are 17 residues in the CDR3. The CDR3: CASSPPGNRGDTGELFF. CDR3 sequence (DNA): TGTGCCAGCTCACCACCGGGTAACAGGGGGGACACCGGGGAGCTGTTTTTT.

This clonotype was found many times. The rearrangement uses TRBV5-1 and TRBJ2-2; the D gene could be TRBD1 or TRBD2 (6 bases each). Trimming left V 2 bases short and J 4 bases short, with 15 bases between. Germline V gives CDR1 SGHRS, CDR2 YFSETQ. This CDR3 has 16 residues. In DNA form, the CDR3 reads TGCGCCAGCAGCTTCTCCGGGGGCAGAAGCACCGGGGAGCTGTTTTTT. This codes for CASSFSGGRSTGELFF.

The J gene is TRBJ2-1, the V gene TRBV5-1; 7 bases match TRBD1. The V and J ends lost 2 bases and 0 bases, in that order; junction bases with no gene match: 8. Germline V gene lookup returns CDR1 SGHRS and CDR2 YFSETQ. The CDR3 length is 17 residues. The CDR3 bases are TGCGCCAGCAGCTTCGGTGAGGGGGCCCGCTCCTACAATGAGCAGTTCTTC. Protein: CASSFGEGARSYNEQFF.

This clonotype has ten or more counts. The chain carries TRBV12-3 or TRBV12-4 and TRBJ2-5; the D gene could be TRBD1 or TRBD2 (7 bases each). CDR3 length: 15 residues. The V end lost 4 bases, the J end lost 5 bases, and 17 bases lay between the germline ends. This CDR3 is CASSSAGQRTETQYF. The CDR3 DNA reads as TGTGCCAGCAGTTCAGCGGGACAGCGTACGGAGACCCAGTACTTC.

The chain is built from TRBV29-1 and TRBJ1-1, with D perhaps matching TRBD1 (5 bases). The V end was cut by 2 bases, the J end by 5 bases, with 15 bases between. Germline CDR1 is SQVTM and CDR2 is ANQGSEA. The CDR3 is made up of 14 amino acids. CDR3 nucleotides: TGCAGCGTTGAACTCTACGGGGCGCAAACTGAAGCTTTCTTT. This codes for CSVELYGAQTEAFF.